The 4 T cell receptor beta chains in this list originate from one sample, sequenced in a study of CD8 T cells in Susac syndrome. An input of about 0.5 to 1 ug of RNA was subjected to reverse transcription using random hexamers. MiXCR, applied by TCRdb to the immunoSEQ multiplex PCR reads, yields one record per CDR3 protein. The sample shows over 150,000 distinct CDR3 sequences, roughly 94% of them seen only once. The specimen was CD4+ T cells from PBMCs. These receptors all stem from a human donor with Susac syndrome.

The V and J genes are TRBV5-8 and TRBJ2-2; 13 positions match TRBD2. V dropped 3 bases and J dropped 7; count of bases not matched to a gene: 6. CDR1 SGHTS and CDR2 YDEGEE come from the germline V gene. This CDR3 is 16 amino acids long. The CDR3 is CASSSRTSGSIGELFF. The CDR3 bases are TGTGCCAGCAGCTCACGGACTAGCGGGAGCATCGGGGAGCTGTTTTTT. Variable domain in full (rest from reference TRBV5-8 and TRBJ2-2): EAGVTQSPTHLIKTRGQQATLRCSPISGHTSVYWYQQALGLGLQFLLWYDEGEERNRGNFPPRFSGRQFPNYSSELNVNALELEDSALYLCASSSRTSGSIGELFFGEGSRLTVL.

The rearrangement links TRBV20-1 to TRBJ1-1; D not resolved. Trimming pared 0 bases from V and 9 bases from J, leaving 14 bases between. Germline V gene data show CDR1 as DFQATT and CDR2 as SNEGSKA (reference sequence). The CDR3 consists of 13 residues. CDR3 loop: CSARDLGKTQAFF. Here the CDR3 DNA reads TGCAGTGCTAGAGATCTCGGAAAAACTCAAGCTTTCTTT.

This chain joins TRBV7-2 and TRBJ2-7; TRBD2 matches 10 bases. CDR1 is SGHTA, CDR2 FQGNSA, per germline. The CDR3 runs to 14 residues. V dropped 6 bases and J dropped 6; count of bases not matched to a gene: 8. The CDR3 DNA sequence: TGTGCCAGCAGTTTCAGCGGGAGGGCTGGCGAGCAGTACTTC. Translating gives CASSFSGRAGEQYF.

The chain employs TRBV9 and TRBJ1-1, with 8 bases lining up with TRBD1. The CDR3 extends over 17 amino acids. CDR1 and CDR2 (germline): SGDLS, YYNGEE. With V trimmed by 4 bases and J by 0 bases, 11 bases remained unmatched. The DNA of the CDR3 is TGTGCCAGCAGCCCCCAGGACAGGGCGAAGGTGAACACTGAAGCTTTCTTT. It encodes CASSPQDRAKVNTEAFF.